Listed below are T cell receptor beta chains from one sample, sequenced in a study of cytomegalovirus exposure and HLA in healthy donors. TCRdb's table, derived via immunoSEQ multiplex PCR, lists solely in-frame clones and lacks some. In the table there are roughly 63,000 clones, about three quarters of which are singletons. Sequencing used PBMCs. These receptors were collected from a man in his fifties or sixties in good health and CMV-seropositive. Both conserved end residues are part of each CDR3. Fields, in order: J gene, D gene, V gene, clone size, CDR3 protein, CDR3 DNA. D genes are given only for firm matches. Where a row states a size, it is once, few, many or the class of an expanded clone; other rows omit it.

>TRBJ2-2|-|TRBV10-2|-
CASSPTGEVTGELFF
TGCGCCAGCAGTCCAACAGGGGAGGTGACCGGGGAGCTGTTTTTT
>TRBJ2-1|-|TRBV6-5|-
CASSYNNEQFF
TGTGCCAGCAGTTATAATAATGAGCAGTTCTTC
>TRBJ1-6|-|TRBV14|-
CASSQFGSSYNSPLHF
TGTGCCAGCAGCCAATTTGGGAGCTCCTATAATTCACCCCTCCACTTT
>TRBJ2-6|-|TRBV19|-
CASGSAGSGANVLTF
TGTGCCAGTGGATCGGCCGGGTCTGGGGCCAACGTCCTGACTTTC
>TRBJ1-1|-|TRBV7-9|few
CASSHRRRERNTEAFF
TGTGCCAGCAGCCACCGCCGCCGGGAGAGGAACACTGAAGCTTTCTTT
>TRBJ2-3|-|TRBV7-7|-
CASSLYSTDTQYF
TGTGCCAGCAGCTTATACTCCACAGATACGCAGTATTTT
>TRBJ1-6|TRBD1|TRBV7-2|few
CASSFRDRPVKDLHF
TGTGCCAGCAGCTTCCGGGACAGGCCCGTTAAGGACCTCCACTTT
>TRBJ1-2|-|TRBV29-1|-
CSVDKDLGYGYTF
TGCAGCGTTGATAAGGATCTAGGCTATGGCTACACCTTC
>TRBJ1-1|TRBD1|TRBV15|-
CATSSRTGSPKAFF
TGTGCCACCAGCTCCCGGACAGGTTCCCCTAAAGCTTTCTTT
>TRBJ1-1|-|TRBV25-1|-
CASSELDRNTEAFF
TGTGCCAGCAGTGAGTTGGACAGGAACACTGAAGCTTTCTTT
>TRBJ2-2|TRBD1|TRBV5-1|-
CASSLAGTVNTGELFF
TGCGCCAGCAGCTTGGCCGGGACAGTTAACACCGGGGAGCTGTTTTTT
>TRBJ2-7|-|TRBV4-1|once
CASSQRFKEQGFYEQYF
TGCGCCAGCAGCCAACGCTTTAAGGAACAGGGATTTTACGAGCAGTACTTC
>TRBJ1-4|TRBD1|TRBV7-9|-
CSSSPRTGENEKLFF
TGTTCCAGCAGCCCCCGGACAGGGGAAAATGAAAAACTGTTTTTT
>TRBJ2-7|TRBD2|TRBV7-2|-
CASSGLAGAGYEQYF
TGTGCCAGCAGCGGGCTAGCGGGAGCAGGATACGAGCAGTACTTC
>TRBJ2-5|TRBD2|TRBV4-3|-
CASSQELAGNQETQYF
TGCGCCAGCAGCCAAGAACTAGCGGGGAACCAAGAGACCCAGTACTTC
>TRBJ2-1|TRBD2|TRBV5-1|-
CASNPGLAGPFDEQFF
TGCGCCAGCAACCCGGGACTAGCGGGGCCCTTCGATGAGCAGTTCTTC
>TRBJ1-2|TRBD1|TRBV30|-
CAGSPTGVYGYTF
TGTGCTGGATCCCCTACAGGGGTCTATGGCTACACCTTC
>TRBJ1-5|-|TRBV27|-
CASSSRAWVEGNQPQHF
TGTGCCAGCAGTTCGAGGGCATGGGTAGAGGGCAATCAGCCCCAGCATTTT
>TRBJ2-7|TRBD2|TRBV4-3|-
CASSQEGGPGTSSHEQYF
TGCGCCAGCAGCCAAGAAGGGGGGCCCGGGACTAGTTCCCACGAGCAGTACTTC
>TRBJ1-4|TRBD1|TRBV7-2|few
CASSKGQGNEKLFF
TGTGCCAGCAGCAAGGGACAGGGCAATGAAAAACTGTTTTTT
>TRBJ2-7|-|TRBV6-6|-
CASSALSGSYEQYF
TGTGCCAGCAGTGCCCTCAGCGGTTCCTACGAGCAGTACTTC
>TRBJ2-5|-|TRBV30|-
CAWTQQETQYF
TGTGCCTGGACCCAACAAGAGACCCAGTACTTC
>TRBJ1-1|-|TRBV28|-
CASSTPGFGAEAFF
TGTGCCAGCAGCACCCCGGGTTTCGGGGCTGAAGCTTTCTTT
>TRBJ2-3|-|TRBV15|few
CATSRDQGNTDTQYF
TGTGCCACCAGCAGAGACCAGGGAAACACAGATACGCAGTATTTT
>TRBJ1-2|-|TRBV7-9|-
CASSSDSYRYTF
TGTGCCAGCAGCAGCGACAGTTACCGCTACACCTTC
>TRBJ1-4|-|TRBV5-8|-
CASSLPQGWTNEKLFF
TGTGCCAGCAGCTTACCACAGGGTTGGACTAATGAAAAACTGTTTTTT
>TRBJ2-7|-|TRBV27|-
CASSLGAFYEQYF
TGTGCCAGCAGTTTAGGGGCGTTCTACGAGCAGTACTTC
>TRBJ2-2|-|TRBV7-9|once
CATSLDRNTGELFF
TGTGCCACTTCGCTGGACAGGAACACCGGGGAGCTGTTTTTT
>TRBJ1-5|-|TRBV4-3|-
CASSQEVGVNQPQHF
TGCGCCAGCAGCCAAGAAGTCGGAGTCAATCAGCCCCAGCATTTT
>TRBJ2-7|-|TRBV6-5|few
CASIHRGNRGYEQYF
TGTGCCAGCATCCACCGTGGAAATAGAGGGTACGAGCAGTACTTC
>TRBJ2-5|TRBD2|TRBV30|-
CAWSVAGWGEETQYF
TGTGCCTGGAGTGTAGCGGGGTGGGGGGAGGAGACCCAGTACTTC
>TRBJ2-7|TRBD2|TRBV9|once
CASSVVPGGRHEQYF
TGTGCCAGCAGCGTAGTACCGGGAGGGCGGCACGAGCAGTACTTC
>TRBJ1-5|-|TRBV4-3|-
CASSQEGGFNQPQHF
TGCGCCAGCAGCCAGGAGGGGGGGTTCAATCAGCCCCAGCATTTT
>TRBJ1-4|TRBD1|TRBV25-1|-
CASSNPGQGREANEKLFF
TGTGCCAGCAGTAACCCGGGACAGGGGAGGGAAGCTAATGAAAAACTGTTTTTT
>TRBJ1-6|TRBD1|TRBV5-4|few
CASSPGQGSSNSPLHF
TGTGCCAGCAGCCCCGGACAGGGGTCGAGTAATTCACCCCTCCACTTT
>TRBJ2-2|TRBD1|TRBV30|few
CAWGARTGGLTGELFF
TGTGCCTGGGGGGCCCGGACAGGGGGGCTTACCGGGGAGCTGTTTTTT
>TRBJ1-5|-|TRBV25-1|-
CASSPGGGVNQPQHF
TGTGCCAGCAGTCCCGGGGGGGGTGTCAATCAGCCCCAGCATTTT
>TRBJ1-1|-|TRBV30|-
CAWRLTGNTEAFF
TGTGCCTGGAGGCTGACAGGCAACACTGAAGCTTTCTTT
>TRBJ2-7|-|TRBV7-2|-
CASSLVEGYEQYF
TGTGCCAGCAGCTTAGTGGAGGGCTACGAGCAGTACTTC
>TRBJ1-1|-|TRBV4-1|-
CASSQAGQGNTEAFF
TGCGCCAGCAGCCAAGCGGGTCAGGGGAACACTGAAGCTTTCTTT
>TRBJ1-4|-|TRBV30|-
CAGAGDLNEKLFF
TGTGCGGGAGCGGGTGACCTTAATGAAAAACTGTTTTTT
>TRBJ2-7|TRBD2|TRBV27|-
CASSFGGSSYEQYF
TGTGCCAGCAGTTTCGGGGGGAGTTCCTACGAGCAGTACTTC
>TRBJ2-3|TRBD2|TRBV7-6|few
CASSQIPLAGALADTQYF
TGTGCCAGCAGCCAGATCCCTCTAGCGGGGGCCTTAGCAGATACGCAGTATTTT
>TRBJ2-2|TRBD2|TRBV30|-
CALGTSGRRTGELFF
TGTGCCTTAGGGACTAGCGGGAGACGGACCGGGGAGCTGTTTTTT